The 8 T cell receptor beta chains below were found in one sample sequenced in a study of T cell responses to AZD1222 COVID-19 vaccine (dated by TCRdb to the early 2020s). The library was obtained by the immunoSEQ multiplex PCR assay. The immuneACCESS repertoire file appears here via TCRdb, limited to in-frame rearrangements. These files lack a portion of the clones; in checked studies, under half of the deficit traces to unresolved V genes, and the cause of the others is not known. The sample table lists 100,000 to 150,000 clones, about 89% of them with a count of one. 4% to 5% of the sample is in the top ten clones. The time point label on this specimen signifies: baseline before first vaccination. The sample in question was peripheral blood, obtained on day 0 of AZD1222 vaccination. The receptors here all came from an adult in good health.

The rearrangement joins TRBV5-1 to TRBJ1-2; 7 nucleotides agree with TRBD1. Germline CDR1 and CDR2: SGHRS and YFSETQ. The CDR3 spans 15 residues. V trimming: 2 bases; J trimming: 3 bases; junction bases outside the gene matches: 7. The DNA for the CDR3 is TGCGCCAGCAGCTTAACAGGGGCGCAGGACTATGGCTACACCTTC. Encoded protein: CASSLTGAQDYGYTF.

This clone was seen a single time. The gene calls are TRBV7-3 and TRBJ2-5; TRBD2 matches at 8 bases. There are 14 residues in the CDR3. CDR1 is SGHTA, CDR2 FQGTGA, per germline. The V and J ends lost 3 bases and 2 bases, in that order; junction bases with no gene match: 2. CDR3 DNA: TGTGCCAGCAGCTTGGGGACTAGACAAGAGACCCAGTACTTC. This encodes CASSLGTRQETQYF.

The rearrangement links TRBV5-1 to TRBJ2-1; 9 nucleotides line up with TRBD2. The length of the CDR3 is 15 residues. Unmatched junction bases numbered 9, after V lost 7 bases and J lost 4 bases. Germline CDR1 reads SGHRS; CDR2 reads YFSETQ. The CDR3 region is CASAALTSGYNEQFF. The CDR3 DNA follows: TGCGCCAGCGCTGCCCTGACTAGCGGATACAATGAGCAGTTCTTC.

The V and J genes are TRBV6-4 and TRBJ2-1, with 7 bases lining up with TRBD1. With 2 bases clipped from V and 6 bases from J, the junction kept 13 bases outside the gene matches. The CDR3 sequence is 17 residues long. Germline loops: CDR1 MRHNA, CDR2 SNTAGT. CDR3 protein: CASSDISTGNGANEQFF. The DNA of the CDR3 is TGTGCCAGCAGTGACATTTCGACAGGGAATGGGGCCAATGAGCAGTTCTTC.

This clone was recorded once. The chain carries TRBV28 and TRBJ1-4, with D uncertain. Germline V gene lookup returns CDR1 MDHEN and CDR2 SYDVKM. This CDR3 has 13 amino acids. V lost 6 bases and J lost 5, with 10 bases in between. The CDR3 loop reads CASRGWTNEKLFF. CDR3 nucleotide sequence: TGTGCCAGCAGAGGGTGGACGAATGAAAAACTGTTTTTT.

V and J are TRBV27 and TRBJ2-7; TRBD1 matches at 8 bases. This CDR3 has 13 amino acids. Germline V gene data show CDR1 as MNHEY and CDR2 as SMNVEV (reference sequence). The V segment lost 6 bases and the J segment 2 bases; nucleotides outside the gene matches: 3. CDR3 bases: TGTGCCAGCAGAGCAGGGGGCCCCTACGAGCAGTACTTC. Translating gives CASRAGGPYEQYF.

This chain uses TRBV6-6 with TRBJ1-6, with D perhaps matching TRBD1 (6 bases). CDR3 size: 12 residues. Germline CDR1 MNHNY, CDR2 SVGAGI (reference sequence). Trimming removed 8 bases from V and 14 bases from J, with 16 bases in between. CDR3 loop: CASDRMGGTLHF. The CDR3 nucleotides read TGTGCCAGCGATAGAATGGGGGGCACCCTCCACTTT.

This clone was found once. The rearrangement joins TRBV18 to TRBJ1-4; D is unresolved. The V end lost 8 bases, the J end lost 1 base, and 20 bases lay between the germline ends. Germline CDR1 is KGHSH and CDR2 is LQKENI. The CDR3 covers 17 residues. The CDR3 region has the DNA TGTGCCAGCCCTCAATCGGGTACGGAGCGAACTAATGAAAAACTGTTTTTT. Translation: CASPQSGTERTNEKLFF.